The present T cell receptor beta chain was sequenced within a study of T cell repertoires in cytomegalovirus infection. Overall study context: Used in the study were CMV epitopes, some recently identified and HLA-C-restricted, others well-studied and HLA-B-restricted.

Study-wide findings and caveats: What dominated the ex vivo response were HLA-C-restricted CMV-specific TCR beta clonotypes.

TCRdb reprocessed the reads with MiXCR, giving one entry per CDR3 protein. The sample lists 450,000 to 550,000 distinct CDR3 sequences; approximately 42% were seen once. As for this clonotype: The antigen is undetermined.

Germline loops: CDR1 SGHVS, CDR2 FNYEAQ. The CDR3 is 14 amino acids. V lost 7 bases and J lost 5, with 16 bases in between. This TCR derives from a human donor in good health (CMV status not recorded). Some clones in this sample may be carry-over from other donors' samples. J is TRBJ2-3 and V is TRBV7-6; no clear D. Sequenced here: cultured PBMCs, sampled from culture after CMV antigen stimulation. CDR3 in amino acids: CASTESRRIDTQYF. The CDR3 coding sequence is TGTGCCAGCACGGAGTCTCGTCGGATAGATACGCAGTATTTT. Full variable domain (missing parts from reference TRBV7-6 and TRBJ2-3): GAGVSQSPRYKVTKRGQDVALRCDPISGHVSLYWYRQALGQGPEFLTYFNYEAQQDKSGLPNDRFSAERPEGSISTLTIQRTEQRDSAMYRCASTESRRIDTQYFGPGTRLTVL.